The sample holds many counts of the clone carrying this T cell receptor beta chain. Its target is unknown. This sample is part of a study of T cells in Graves' hyperthyroidism and ophthalmopathy. Study in general: Any treatment followed the collection of peripheral blood at initial diagnosis. Notes on the study in general: Blood also contained most expanded thyroid clonotypes above 0.001.

The TCR beta CDR3 regions underwent amplification using RNA transcripts as the source. The TCR CDR3 first-round RT-PCR relied on the HTBI primer set. One entry per CDR3 protein results from TCRdb running MiXCR on the multiplex PCR reads. The sample lists approximately 300,000 distinct CDR3 sequences, about a sixth seen once, with around 55% in the top ten. The V gene's germline CDR1 is SGHVS and CDR2 FQNEAQ. V was pared by 4 bases and J by 3 bases, with 13 bases between. The CDR3 contains 14 residues. Patients affected by ophthalmopathy presented a Clinical Activity Score of at least 3, a NOSPECS grade of at least 4, and disease duration below 3 months.

The sequencing sample was made of blood. The rearrangement uses TRBV7-8 and TRBJ2-7, with D possibly TRBD1 on 6 matching bases. The TCR comes from a woman aged 55-75 years with Graves' ophthalmopathy. The CDR3 is CASSSRTEIYEQYF. The CDR3 DNA is TGTGCCAGCAGCTCAAGGACAGAGATCTACGAGCAGTACTTC.